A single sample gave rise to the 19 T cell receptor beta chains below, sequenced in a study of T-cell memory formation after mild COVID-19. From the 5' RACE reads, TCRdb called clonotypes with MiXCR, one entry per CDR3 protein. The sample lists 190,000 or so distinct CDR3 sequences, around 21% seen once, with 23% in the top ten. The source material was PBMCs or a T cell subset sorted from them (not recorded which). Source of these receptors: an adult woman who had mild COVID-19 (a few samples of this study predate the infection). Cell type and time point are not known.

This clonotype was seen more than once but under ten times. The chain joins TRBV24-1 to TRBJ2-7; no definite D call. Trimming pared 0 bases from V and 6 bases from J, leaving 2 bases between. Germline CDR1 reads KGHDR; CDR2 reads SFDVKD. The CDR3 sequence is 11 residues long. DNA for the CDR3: TGTGCCACCAGTGATTTGGGCGAGCAGTACTTC. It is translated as CATSDLGEQYF.

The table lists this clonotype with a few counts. For the CDR3, the DNA is TGCGCCAGCAGCCAAGTGGGGGACCCTAATTCACCCCTCCACTTT. This gives the protein CASSQVGDPNSPLHF. The gene calls are TRBV4-1 and TRBJ1-6; D might be TRBD1 (5 bases). Trimming cost V 1 base and J 6 bases, with 10 bases left between them. Germline assignment: CDR1 MGHRA and CDR2 YSYEKL. CDR3 length: 15 residues.

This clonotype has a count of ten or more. The DNA for the CDR3 is TGCGCCAGCAGCCAGGTACAGGACTCCTACGAGCAGTACTTC. Translating gives CASSQVQDSYEQYF. The V and J genes are TRBV4-1 and TRBJ2-7; tentatively, D is TRBD1 (5 bases). Between the trimmed V and J ends, which lost 3 bases and 0 bases, there was a span of 9 bases. Germline V CDR1 and CDR2: MGHRA, YSYEKL. The CDR3 sequence is 14 residues long.

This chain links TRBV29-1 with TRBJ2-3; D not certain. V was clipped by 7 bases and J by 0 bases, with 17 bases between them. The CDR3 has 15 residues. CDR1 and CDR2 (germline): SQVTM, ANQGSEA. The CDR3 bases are TGCAGCGGTGGGATTGGGATAACTAGCACAGATACGCAGTATTTT. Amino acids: CSGGIGITSTDTQYF.

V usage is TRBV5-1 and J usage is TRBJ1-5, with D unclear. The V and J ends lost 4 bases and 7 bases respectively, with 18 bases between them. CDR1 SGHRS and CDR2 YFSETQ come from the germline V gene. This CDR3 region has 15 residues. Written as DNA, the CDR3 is TGCGCCAGCAGCCCAGGCGCGAGTAGAGGACAGCCCCAGCATTTT. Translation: CASSPGASRGQPQHF. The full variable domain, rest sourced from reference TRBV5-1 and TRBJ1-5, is KAGVTQTPRYLIKTRGQQVTLSCSPISGHRSVSWYQQTPGQGLQFLFEYFSETQRNKGNFPGRFSGRQFSNSRSEMNVSTLELGDSALYLCASSPGASRGQPQHFGDGTRLSIL.

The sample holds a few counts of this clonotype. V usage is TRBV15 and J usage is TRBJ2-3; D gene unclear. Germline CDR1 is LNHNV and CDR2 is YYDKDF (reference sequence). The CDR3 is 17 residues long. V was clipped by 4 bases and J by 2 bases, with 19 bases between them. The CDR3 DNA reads TGTGCCACCAGCATACGATCCCTTCCTTCGATCACAGATACGCAGTATTTT. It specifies CATSIRSLPSITDTQYF. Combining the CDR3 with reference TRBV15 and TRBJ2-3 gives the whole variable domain DAMVIQNPRYQVTQFGKPVTLSCSQTLNHNVMYWYQQKSSQAPKLLFHYYDKDFNNEADTPDNFQSRRPNTSFCFLDIRSPGLGDTAMYLCATSIRSLPSITDTQYFGPGTRLTVL.

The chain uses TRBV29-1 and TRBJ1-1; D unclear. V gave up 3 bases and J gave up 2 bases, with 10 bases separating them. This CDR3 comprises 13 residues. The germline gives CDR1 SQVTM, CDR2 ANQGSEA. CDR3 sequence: CSVDVVLNTEAFF. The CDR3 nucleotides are TGCAGCGTTGACGTCGTCCTCAACACTGAAGCTTTCTTT.

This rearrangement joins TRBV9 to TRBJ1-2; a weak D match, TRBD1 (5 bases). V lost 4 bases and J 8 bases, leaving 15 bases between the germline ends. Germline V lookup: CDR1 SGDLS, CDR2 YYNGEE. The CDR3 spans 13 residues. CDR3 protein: CASSSTTRDGYTF. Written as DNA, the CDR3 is TGTGCCAGCAGCAGCACCACAAGGGACGGCTACACCTTC.

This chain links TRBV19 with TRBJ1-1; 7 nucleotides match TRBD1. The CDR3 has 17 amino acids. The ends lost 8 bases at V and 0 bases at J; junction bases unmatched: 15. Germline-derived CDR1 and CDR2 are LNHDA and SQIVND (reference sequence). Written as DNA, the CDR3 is TGTGCCAGTTTCTACTGGCCCCAGGGGGGTATGAACACTGAAGCTTTCTTT. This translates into CASFYWPQGGMNTEAFF.

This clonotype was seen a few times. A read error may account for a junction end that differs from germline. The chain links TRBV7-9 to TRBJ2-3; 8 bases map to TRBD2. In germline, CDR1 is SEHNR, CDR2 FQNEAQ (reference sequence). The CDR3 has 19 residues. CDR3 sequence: CASSLSPAGALRRTNTQYF. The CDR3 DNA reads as TGTGCCAGCAGCCTAAGCCCAGCGGGGGCCTTGAGACGCACAAATACGCAGTATTTT. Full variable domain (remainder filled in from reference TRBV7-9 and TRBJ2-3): DTGVSQNPRHKITKRGQNVTFRCDPISEHNRLYWYRQTLGQGPEFLTYFQNEAQLEKSRLLSDRFSAERPKGSFSTLEIQRTEQGDSAMYLCASSLSPAGALRRTNTQYFGPGTRLTVL.

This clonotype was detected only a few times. CDR3: CASSPRTGIDQLFSYEQYF. In nucleotides, the CDR3 is TGCGCCAGCAGCCCGCGGACAGGGATTGATCAACTCTTCTCCTACGAGCAGTACTTC. The rearrangement joins TRBV4-1 to TRBJ2-7, with 8 bases fitting TRBD1. Losses at the gene ends were 4 bases for V and 0 bases for J; bases not matched to a gene: 17. The CDR3 extends over 19 amino acids. The germline gives CDR1 MGHRA, CDR2 YSYEKL.

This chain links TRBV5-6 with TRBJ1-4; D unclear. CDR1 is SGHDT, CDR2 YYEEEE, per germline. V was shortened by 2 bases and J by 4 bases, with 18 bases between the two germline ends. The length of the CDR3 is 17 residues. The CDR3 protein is CASSLNLVEGVNEKLFF. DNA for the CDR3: TGTGCCAGCAGCTTAAATCTCGTAGAGGGAGTTAATGAAAAACTGTTTTTT.

CDR3: CASSFAGAAGSGANVLTF. Written as DNA, the CDR3 is TGTGCCAGCAGTTTCGCAGGGGCAGCCGGTTCTGGGGCCAACGTCCTGACTTTC. The rearrangement joins TRBV12-3 or TRBV12-4 to TRBJ2-6; a possible D gene is TRBD1 (6 bases). The CDR3 has 18 amino acids. Trimming took off 3 bases at V and 1 base at J, with 16 bases between the two ends.

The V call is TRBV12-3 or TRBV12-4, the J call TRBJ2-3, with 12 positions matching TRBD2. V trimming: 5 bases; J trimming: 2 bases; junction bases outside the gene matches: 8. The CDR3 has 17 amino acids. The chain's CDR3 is CASSTTLAGGPTDTQYF. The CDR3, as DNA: TGTGCCAGCAGTACGACTCTAGCGGGAGGGCCCACAGATACGCAGTATTTT.

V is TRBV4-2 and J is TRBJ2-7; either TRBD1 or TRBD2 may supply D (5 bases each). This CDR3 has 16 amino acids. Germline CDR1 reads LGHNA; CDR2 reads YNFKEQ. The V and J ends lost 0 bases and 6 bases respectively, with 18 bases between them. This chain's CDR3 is CASSQDYGTRSPEQYF. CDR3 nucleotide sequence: TGTGCCAGCAGCCAAGATTATGGGACCCGCTCCCCCGAGCAGTACTTC.

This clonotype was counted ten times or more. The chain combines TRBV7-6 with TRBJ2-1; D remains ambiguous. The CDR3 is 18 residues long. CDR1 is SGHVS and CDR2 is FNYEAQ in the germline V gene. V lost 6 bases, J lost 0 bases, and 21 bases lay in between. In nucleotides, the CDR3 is TGTGCCAGCAGTTCACCCGGGCCCTCCTGGAGCTCCTACAATGAGCAGTTCTTC. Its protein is CASSSPGPSWSSYNEQFF. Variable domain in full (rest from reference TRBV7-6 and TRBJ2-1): GAGVSQSPRYKVTKRGQDVALRCDPISGHVSLYWYRQALGQGPEFLTYFNYEAQQDKSGLPNDRFSAERPEGSISTLTIQRTEQRDSAMYRCASSSPGPSWSSYNEQFFGPGTRLTVL.

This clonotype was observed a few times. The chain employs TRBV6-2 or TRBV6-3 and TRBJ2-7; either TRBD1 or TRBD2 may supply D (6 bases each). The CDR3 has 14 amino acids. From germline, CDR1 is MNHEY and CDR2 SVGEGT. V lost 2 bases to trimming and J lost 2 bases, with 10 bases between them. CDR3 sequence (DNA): TGTGCCAGCAGTTACGAGGAGGGGGCCTACGAGCAGTACTTC. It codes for CASSYEEGAYEQYF.

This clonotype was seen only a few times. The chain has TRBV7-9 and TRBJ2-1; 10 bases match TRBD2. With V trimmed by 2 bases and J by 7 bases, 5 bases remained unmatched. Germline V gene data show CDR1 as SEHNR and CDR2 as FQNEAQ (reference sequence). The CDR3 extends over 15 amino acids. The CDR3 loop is CASSLLASGGNEQFF. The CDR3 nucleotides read TGTGCCAGCAGCTTACTGGCTAGCGGGGGTAATGAGCAGTTCTTC.

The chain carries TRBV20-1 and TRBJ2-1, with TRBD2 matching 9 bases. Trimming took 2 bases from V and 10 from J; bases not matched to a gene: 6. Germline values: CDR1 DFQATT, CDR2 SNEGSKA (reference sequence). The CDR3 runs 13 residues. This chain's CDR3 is CSARTRTSVEQFF. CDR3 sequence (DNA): TGCAGTGCTAGAACCCGGACTAGCGTCGAGCAGTTCTTC.